The 26 T cell receptor beta chains listed next were all sequenced from one sample in a study of blood T cell repertoires in COVID-19. Only in-frame clones appear in the TCRdb table, and some are missing; sequencing was by immunoSEQ multiplex PCR. The table has tens of thousands of clones, approximately 82% seen once. Sequencing was performed on peripheral blood. These TCRs come from a man between 60 and 70 years old with acute or convalescent COVID-19.

The chain joins TRBV19 to TRBJ2-6, with 8 positions matching TRBD1. This CDR3 is 17 amino acids long. The junction had 12 bases not matched to a gene; V was cut back by 7 bases and J by 4 bases. Germline loops: CDR1 LNHDA, CDR2 SQIVND (reference sequence). CDR3 amino acids: CASILPTGERGANVLTF. CDR3 sequence (DNA): TGTGCCAGTATTCTCCCGACAGGGGAAAGAGGGGCCAACGTCCTGACTTTC. The full variable domain, in which reference TRBV19 and TRBJ2-6 provide the parts outside the CDR3, is DGGITQSPKYLFRKEGQNVTLSCEQNLNHDAMYWYRQDPGQGLRLIYYSQIVNDFQKGDIAEGYSVSREKKESFPLTVTSAQKNPTAFYLCASILPTGERGANVLTFGAGSRLTVL.

In DNA, the CDR3 is TGTGCCAGCAGCAACAGGGGGCCCGACACTGAAGCTTTCTTT. Its translation is CASSNRGPDTEAFF. The chain employs TRBV5-4 and TRBJ1-1, with 9 bases aligning to TRBD1. V gave up 4 bases and J gave up 3 bases; unmatched junction bases: 4. Germline CDR1 is SGHNT and CDR2 is YYREEE (reference sequence). The CDR3 runs 14 residues.

The chain links TRBV2 to TRBJ1-1; D not certain. This CDR3 contains 14 residues. With 3 bases removed from V and 1 base from J, the gap between germline ends came to 9 bases. Looked up from germline, CDR1 is SNHLY and CDR2 is FYNNEI. The CDR3 loop reads CASSEEGRNTEAFF. CDR3 coding DNA: TGTGCCAGCAGTGAGGAGGGCCGGAACACTGAAGCTTTCTTT.

This clone was recorded once. This chain links TRBV24-1 with TRBJ2-2; TRBD2 matches 9 bases. V was clipped by 9 bases and J by 6 bases; unmatched bases: 7. Per the germline V gene, CDR1 is KGHDR and CDR2 is SFDVKD. The CDR3 is made up of 14 amino acids. The DNA of the CDR3 is TGTGCCACCGCGGGGGGGGGCCACGCCGGGGAGCTGTTTTTT. Residues: CATAGGGHAGELFF.

The chain recombines TRBV5-1 with TRBJ1-4, with D unresolved. Looked up from germline, CDR1 is SGHRS and CDR2 is YFSETQ. This CDR3 has 16 amino acids. V shed 4 bases and J shed 5 bases, with 18 bases lying between them. This chain's CDR3 is CASSLRDLSQNEKLFF. DNA for the CDR3: TGCGCCAGCAGCCTGCGAGACTTGTCCCAAAATGAAAAACTGTTTTTT.

The chain couples TRBV18 to TRBJ2-3; 8 bases fit TRBD1. The length of the CDR3 is 16 residues. V dropped 2 bases and J dropped 7; count of bases not matched to a gene: 11. From germline, CDR1 is KGHSH and CDR2 LQKENI. Here the CDR3 reads CASSPVGTGGGNTQYF. As DNA, the CDR3 is TGTGCCAGCTCACCAGTTGGGACAGGAGGCGGGAATACGCAGTATTTT.

The gene calls are TRBV24-1 and TRBJ2-5; possible D gene TRBD1, 5 bases. Germline assignment: CDR1 KGHDR and CDR2 SFDVKD. V shed 4 bases and J shed 2 bases, with 10 bases lying between them. CDR3 size: 14 residues. CDR3 nucleotides: TGTGCCACCAGTGACCCGGACAATCAAGAGACCCAGTACTTC. Its translation: CATSDPDNQETQYF.

DNA of the CDR3: TGTGCCTGGAGTGGTGACAGGGTGAACAAGACCCAGTACTTC. Amino acids: CAWSGDRVNKTQYF. The rearrangement uses TRBV30 and TRBJ2-5, with 7 bases identical to TRBD1. CDR3 size: 14 residues. Per the germline V gene, CDR1 is GTSNPN and CDR2 is SVGIG (reference sequence). Losses at the gene ends were 1 base for V and 6 bases for J; bases not matched to a gene: 8.

This clone was counted only a few times. The chain recombines TRBV6-5 with TRBJ1-1, with D possibly TRBD1 on 6 matching bases. The CDR3 is made up of 13 amino acids. Per the germline V gene, CDR1 is MNHEY and CDR2 is SVGAGI. The V gene lost 8 bases and the J gene lost 10 bases, with 20 bases spanning the gap. The CDR3 DNA reads TGTGCCAGCCTGGACAGACTCCAAAAGAGAGCTTTCTTT. Translated, it gives CASLDRLQKRAFF.

This chain connects TRBV2 to TRBJ1-2, with D tentatively TRBD1 (5 bases). The germline gives CDR1 SNHLY, CDR2 FYNNEI. This CDR3 is 14 amino acids long. V was trimmed by 7 bases and J by 2 bases, leaving 14 bases between them. The DNA for the CDR3 is TGTGCCAGCACCCGGGGGAGATTAAACTATGGCTACACCTTC. It is translated as CASTRGRLNYGYTF.

This clone was counted a few times. The genes are TRBV19 and TRBJ2-7; TRBD2 matches at 12 bases. Germline values: CDR1 LNHDA, CDR2 SQIVND (reference sequence). Unmatched junction bases numbered 25, after V lost 8 bases and J lost 8 bases. The CDR3 totals 19 residues. This CDR3 reads CASSQLGASGGAVGSKQYF. The DNA of the CDR3 is TGTGCCAGTTCGCAACTCGGGGCTAGCGGGGGGGCCGTGGGGTCGAAGCAGTACTTC.

This clone has only a few counts. The chain couples TRBV19 to TRBJ2-7; no clear D. Germline V gives CDR1 LNHDA, CDR2 SQIVND (reference sequence). This CDR3 spans 13 amino acids. The V and J ends lost 3 bases and 1 base respectively, with 7 bases between them. This CDR3 reads CASSISKSYEQYF. CDR3 bases: TGTGCCAGTAGTATCTCTAAATCCTACGAGCAGTACTTC.

The chain has TRBV19 and TRBJ2-3; TRBD1 matches 9 bases. Losses at the gene ends were 3 bases for V and 5 bases for J; bases not matched to a gene: 12. Germline loops: CDR1 LNHDA, CDR2 SQIVND (reference sequence). The CDR3 totals 17 residues. CDR3 nucleotides: TGTGCCAGTAGTATGAAAGCGGGACAGGGTAGGGGAGATACGCAGTATTTT. Translating it yields CASSMKAGQGRGDTQYF.

The chain is built from TRBV11-2 and TRBJ2-3, with TRBD2 matching over 7 bases. The CDR3 runs 14 residues. From germline, CDR1 is SGHAT and CDR2 FQNNGV. V lost 3 bases to trimming and J lost 2 bases; unmatched junction nucleotides: 2. The CDR3 sequence: CASSFSGITDTQYF. The CDR3 region has the DNA TGTGCCAGCAGCTTCAGCGGGATCACAGATACGCAGTATTTT.

The chain employs TRBV4-1 and TRBJ2-1, with D tentatively TRBD2 (6 bases). The germline V gene has CDR1 MGHRA and CDR2 YSYEKL. V lost 0 bases, J lost 6 bases, and 15 bases lay in between. This CDR3 comprises 16 residues. CDR3 sequence: CASSQDWGLRANEQFF. In DNA, the CDR3 is TGCGCCAGCAGCCAAGATTGGGGACTGAGGGCCAATGAGCAGTTCTTC.

The chain couples TRBV24-1 to TRBJ2-7, with TRBD1 matching 9 bases. The CDR3 contains 15 residues. Germline CDR1 is KGHDR and CDR2 is SFDVKD. With 3 bases clipped from V and 1 base from J, the junction kept 3 bases outside the gene matches. The CDR3 DNA sequence: TGTGCCACCAGTGATCCGGGGACAGGGTCCTACGAGCAGTACTTC. Its protein product is CATSDPGTGSYEQYF.

In this sample, this clone turned up once. The CDR3 region has the DNA TGTGCCAGCACCCCATCACGGGGGGTCGGCTACACCTTC. It codes for CASTPSRGVGYTF. V gene TRBV12-3 or TRBV12-4 combines with J gene TRBJ1-2; tentatively, D is TRBD1 (5 bases). V lost 7 bases to trimming and J lost 8 bases, with 17 bases between them. The CDR3 extends over 13 amino acids.

V and J are TRBV27 and TRBJ1-3, with 7 bases matching TRBD1. The CDR3 is 14 amino acids. With V trimmed by 6 bases and J by 1 base, 3 bases remained unmatched. The germline V gene encodes CDR1 MNHEY and CDR2 SMNVEV (reference sequence). In nucleotides, the CDR3 is TGTGCCAGCAGCCAGGGGGTATCTGGAAACACCATATATTTT. It yields the protein CASSQGVSGNTIYF.

The sample holds one count of this clone. The J gene is TRBJ1-5, the V gene TRBV24-1; D is undetermined. Germline V gene lookup returns CDR1 KGHDR and CDR2 SFDVKD. The CDR3 spans 13 residues. V was clipped by 7 bases and J by 4 bases, with 10 bases between them. The CDR3 is CATSFGGNQPQHF. The DNA of the CDR3 is TGTGCCACCAGCTTCGGAGGGAATCAGCCCCAGCATTTT.

This clone was counted between two and nine times. The gene calls are TRBV5-4 and TRBJ1-1; TRBD1 might be the D (5 bases). This CDR3 spans 13 amino acids. Germline V CDR1 and CDR2: SGHNT, YYREEE (reference sequence). V lost 4 bases and J lost 1, with 8 bases in between. The CDR3 protein is CASSRQKNTEAFF. In DNA, the CDR3 is TGTGCCAGCAGCCGACAGAAGAACACTGAAGCTTTCTTT.

The chain has TRBV5-4 and TRBJ1-2; D ambiguous. CDR1 is SGHNT, CDR2 YYREEE, per germline (reference sequence). This CDR3 has 14 amino acids. V was clipped by 6 bases and J by 2 bases, with 14 bases between them. CDR3 nucleotide sequence: TGTGCCAGCACCACCAGTGATCTCAACTATGGCTACACCTTC. Protein product: CASTTSDLNYGYTF.

J is TRBJ2-1 and V is TRBV7-2; D unresolved. The germline gives CDR1 SGHTA, CDR2 FQGNSA. The length of the CDR3 is 12 residues. Between the trimmed V and J ends, which lost 0 bases and 10 bases, there was a span of 7 bases. The CDR3 loop is CASSLAPREQFF. CDR3 DNA sequence: TGTGCCAGCAGCTTAGCTCCGAGGGAGCAGTTCTTC. Variable domain in full (rest from reference TRBV7-2 and TRBJ2-1): GAGVSQSPSNKVTEKGKDVELRCDPISGHTALYWYRQSLGQGLEFLIYFQGNSAPDKSGLPSDRFSAERTGGSVSTLTIQRTQQEDSAVYLCASSLAPREQFFGPGTRLTVL.

The genes are TRBV18 and TRBJ1-4, with TRBD1 matching over 7 bases. CDR3 size: 15 residues. Trimming cost V 2 bases and J 6 bases; bases outside gene matches: 6. Germline V gene data show CDR1 as KGHSH and CDR2 as LQKENI. CDR3 sequence reads: CASSPRGLGDEKLFF. For the CDR3, the DNA is TGTGCCAGCTCACCAAGGGGGCTGGGAGATGAAAAACTGTTTTTT.

The genes are TRBV9 and TRBJ1-3; possible D gene TRBD1, 5 bases. Trimming took 6 bases from V and 3 from J, leaving 22 bases between them. The CDR3 sequence is 17 residues long. Germline CDR1 SGDLS, CDR2 YYNGEE. DNA of the CDR3: TGTGCCAGCAATCCTGGGGCGCTAGGACCAGTTGGAAACACCATATATTTT. It encodes CASNPGALGPVGNTIYF.

The genes are TRBV13 and TRBJ1-3; a weak D match, TRBD1 (6 bases). Germline V gene data show CDR1 as PRHDT and CDR2 as FYEKMQ (reference sequence). This CDR3 is built from 15 residues. Trimming stripped 5 bases from V and 1 base from J, with 12 bases between. The DNA of the CDR3 is TGTGCCAGCAGCCCGGCACAGGGATCTGGAAACACCATATATTTT. Translated: CASSPAQGSGNTIYF.

The J gene is TRBJ1-4, the V gene TRBV30; possibly TRBD1 for D (6 bases). Per germline, CDR1 GTSNPN and CDR2 SVGIG (reference sequence). The germline V and J ends were trimmed by 1 base and 4 bases, with 16 bases remaining between them. The CDR3 loop spans 16 amino acids. The CDR3 DNA is TGTGCCTGGAGTGGAAACAGGGTGCGGATTAATGAAAAACTGTTTTTT. Amino acid sequence: CAWSGNRVRINEKLFF. The full variable domain, completed using reference TRBV30 and TRBJ1-4, is SQTIHQWPATLVQPVGSPLSLECTVEGTSNPNLYWYRQAAGRGLQLLFYSVGIGQISSEVPQNLSASRPQDRQFILSSKKLLLSDSGFYLCAWSGNRVRINEKLFFGSGTQLSVL.